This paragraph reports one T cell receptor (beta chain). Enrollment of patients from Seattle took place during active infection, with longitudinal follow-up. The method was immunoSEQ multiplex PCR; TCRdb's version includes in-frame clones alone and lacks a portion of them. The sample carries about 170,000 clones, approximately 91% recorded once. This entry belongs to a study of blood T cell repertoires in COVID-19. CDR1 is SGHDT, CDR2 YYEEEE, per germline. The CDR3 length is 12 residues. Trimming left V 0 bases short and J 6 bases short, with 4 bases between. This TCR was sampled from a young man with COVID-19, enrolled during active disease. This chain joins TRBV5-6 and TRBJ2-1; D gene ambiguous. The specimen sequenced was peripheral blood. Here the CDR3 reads CASSLGSNEQFF. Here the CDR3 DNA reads TGTGCCAGCAGCTTGGGTAGCAATGAGCAGTTCTTC.